A selection of T cell receptor beta chains follows, all from one sample in a study of blood T cell repertoires in COVID-19. The repertoire was sequenced with immunoSEQ multiplex PCR; TCRdb's copy has only in-frame clones and lacks some. The data hold 77,000 or so clones, with 80% to 90% observed a single time. The sample comprised peripheral blood. These TCRs come from a middle-aged man with active COVID-19. CDR3s include the opening cysteine and the closing phenylalanine or tryptophan. The order of the fields is clone size, J gene, D gene, V gene, CDR3 protein, CDR3 DNA. D genes are given only for firm matches. Rows may omit the clone size; those that give it use once, few, many or a size class.

clone_size: NA
j_call: TRBJ1-1
d_call: TRBD1
v_call: TRBV7-3
cdr3_aa: CASGKTGAEAFF
cdr3_nt: TGTGCCAGCGGGAAGACAGGGGCAGAAGCTTTCTTT

clone_size: NA
j_call: TRBJ1-6
d_call: NA
v_call: TRBV4-2
cdr3_aa: CASSQESGNSPLHF
cdr3_nt: TGTGCCAGCAGCCAAGAGTCAGGAAATTCACCCCTCCACTTT

clone_size: NA
j_call: TRBJ2-1
d_call: NA
v_call: TRBV3-1/TRBV3-2
cdr3_aa: CASSQALALYNEQFF
cdr3_nt: TGTGCCAGCAGCCAAGCGCTAGCCCTTTACAATGAGCAGTTCTTC

clone_size: NA
j_call: TRBJ2-2
d_call: NA
v_call: TRBV7-2
cdr3_aa: CASSSRGRNTGELFF
cdr3_nt: TGTGCCAGCAGCTCACGGGGGAGGAACACCGGGGAGCTGTTTTTT

clone_size: NA
j_call: TRBJ2-5
d_call: NA
v_call: TRBV15
cdr3_aa: CATSREGQTETQYF
cdr3_nt: TGTGCCACCAGCAGAGAAGGACAGACAGAGACCCAGTACTTC

clone_size: NA
j_call: TRBJ2-7
d_call: NA
v_call: TRBV5-1
cdr3_aa: CASSSLRDSYEQYF
cdr3_nt: TGCGCCAGCAGCTCGCTCCGCGACAGCTACGAGCAGTACTTC

clone_size: NA
j_call: TRBJ1-6
d_call: NA
v_call: TRBV11-2
cdr3_aa: CASSLDPVFISPLHF
cdr3_nt: TGTGCCAGCAGCTTAGATCCGGTATTTATCTCACCCCTCCACTTT

clone_size: NA
j_call: TRBJ1-2
d_call: TRBD1
v_call: TRBV28
cdr3_aa: CASSLTDRAMAF
cdr3_nt: TGTGCCAGCAGTTTAACGGACAGGGCAATGGCCTTC

clone_size: NA
j_call: TRBJ2-2
d_call: TRBD2
v_call: TRBV6-4
cdr3_aa: CASSASGSDTGELFF
cdr3_nt: TGTGCCAGCAGTGCTAGCGGGAGTGACACCGGGGAGCTGTTTTTT

clone_size: once
j_call: TRBJ2-5
d_call: NA
v_call: TRBV23-1
cdr3_aa: CLPGGPSGETQYF
cdr3_nt: TGCCTCCCAGGAGGCCCCTCGGGGGAGACCCAGTACTTC

clone_size: NA
j_call: TRBJ2-1
d_call: TRBD2
v_call: TRBV9
cdr3_aa: CASSEEGLADYNEQFF
cdr3_nt: TGTGCCAGCAGCGAAGAGGGACTAGCGGACTACAATGAGCAGTTCTTC

clone_size: NA
j_call: TRBJ2-1
d_call: TRBD2
v_call: TRBV7-3
cdr3_aa: CASSFRLAGGNEQFF
cdr3_nt: TGTGCCAGCAGCTTCCGACTAGCGGGGGGGAATGAGCAGTTCTTC

clone_size: NA
j_call: TRBJ2-7
d_call: NA
v_call: TRBV11-2
cdr3_aa: CASSPRTAASHYEQYF
cdr3_nt: TGTGCCAGCAGCCCCCGGACAGCAGCTTCACACTACGAGCAGTACTTC

clone_size: NA
j_call: TRBJ2-1
d_call: NA
v_call: TRBV7-9
cdr3_aa: CASSSPVTDEQFF
cdr3_nt: TGTGCCAGCAGCTCCCCGGTAACCGATGAGCAGTTCTTC

clone_size: once
j_call: TRBJ2-3
d_call: TRBD2
v_call: TRBV29-1
cdr3_aa: CSVISGGASDTQYF
cdr3_nt: TGCAGCGTGATTAGCGGGGGGGCCTCAGATACGCAGTATTTT

clone_size: NA
j_call: TRBJ2-5
d_call: NA
v_call: TRBV4-1
cdr3_aa: CASSQGPGGETQYF
cdr3_nt: TGCGCCAGCAGCCAAGGGCCTGGAGGAGAGACCCAGTACTTC

clone_size: NA
j_call: TRBJ1-2
d_call: NA
v_call: TRBV9
cdr3_aa: CASSASGSRNGYTF
cdr3_nt: TGTGCCAGCAGCGCATCCGGGTCGAGGAATGGCTACACCTTC

clone_size: NA
j_call: TRBJ1-4
d_call: TRBD1
v_call: TRBV7-9
cdr3_aa: CASSLIGLTGSTNEKLFF
cdr3_nt: TGTGCCAGCAGCTTAATCGGCTTGACAGGGTCAACTAATGAAAAACTGTTTTTT

clone_size: NA
j_call: TRBJ1-3
d_call: NA
v_call: TRBV11-1
cdr3_aa: CASSHAGTAGGTIYF
cdr3_nt: TGTGCCAGCAGCCATGCCGGGACCGCCGGGGGCACCATATATTTT

clone_size: NA
j_call: TRBJ2-7
d_call: NA
v_call: TRBV7-9
cdr3_aa: CASSPSYEQYF
cdr3_nt: TGTGCCAGCAGCCCTTCCTACGAGCAGTACTTC

clone_size: NA
j_call: TRBJ2-5
d_call: TRBD2
v_call: TRBV7-2
cdr3_aa: CASSLGSGSQETQYF
cdr3_nt: TGTGCCAGCAGCTTAGGGAGCGGGAGTCAAGAGACCCAGTACTTC

clone_size: NA
j_call: TRBJ2-1
d_call: TRBD2
v_call: TRBV10-3
cdr3_aa: CAINSRTSNSYNEQFF
cdr3_nt: TGTGCCATCAATTCCAGGACTAGCAACTCCTACAATGAGCAGTTCTTC

clone_size: NA
j_call: TRBJ2-1
d_call: TRBD1
v_call: TRBV14
cdr3_aa: CASSHFRDSSYNEQFF
cdr3_nt: TGTGCCAGCAGCCACTTCCGGGACAGCTCCTACAATGAGCAGTTCTTC

clone_size: NA
j_call: TRBJ1-1
d_call: TRBD1
v_call: TRBV9
cdr3_aa: CASSLSDRVNTEAFF
cdr3_nt: TGTGCCAGCAGCTTATCGGACAGGGTGAACACTGAAGCTTTCTTT

clone_size: NA
j_call: TRBJ1-1
d_call: NA
v_call: TRBV6-2/TRBV6-3
cdr3_aa: CASSYSLRYTEAFF
cdr3_nt: TGTGCCAGCAGTTACTCTCTACGGTACACTGAAGCTTTCTTT

clone_size: NA
j_call: TRBJ1-1
d_call: NA
v_call: TRBV4-2
cdr3_aa: CASSQVALGSNTEAFF
cdr3_nt: TGTGCCAGCAGCCAAGTCGCCCTGGGCTCGAACACTGAAGCTTTCTTT

clone_size: NA
j_call: TRBJ1-1
d_call: NA
v_call: TRBV7-3
cdr3_aa: CASSYGAGGHTEAFF
cdr3_nt: TGTGCCAGCAGCTACGGGGCGGGAGGTCACACTGAAGCTTTCTTT

clone_size: once
j_call: TRBJ2-7
d_call: NA
v_call: TRBV27
cdr3_aa: CASSNPYAFSTGTRTYEQYF
cdr3_nt: TGTGCCAGCAGCAACCCATATGCTTTCAGTACCGGGACAAGGACCTACGAGCAGTACTTC

clone_size: NA
j_call: TRBJ2-5
d_call: NA
v_call: TRBV13
cdr3_aa: CASSTGFETQYF
cdr3_nt: TGTGCCAGCAGCACGGGATTCGAGACCCAGTACTTC

clone_size: NA
j_call: TRBJ2-3
d_call: TRBD2
v_call: TRBV28
cdr3_aa: CASSLREYPQYF
cdr3_nt: TGTGCCAGCAGTCTGCGGGAGTATCCGCAGTATTTT

clone_size: NA
j_call: TRBJ1-5
d_call: NA
v_call: TRBV5-1
cdr3_aa: CASSLVGTENQPQHF
cdr3_nt: TGCGCCAGCAGCTTGGTTGGGACTGAAAATCAGCCCCAGCATTTT

clone_size: NA
j_call: TRBJ2-1
d_call: TRBD2
v_call: TRBV13
cdr3_aa: CASVIAGGSNEQFF
cdr3_nt: TGTGCCAGCGTCATAGCGGGGGGGTCCAATGAGCAGTTCTTC

clone_size: NA
j_call: TRBJ2-1
d_call: NA
v_call: TRBV6-5
cdr3_aa: CASSPGWGTNEQFF
cdr3_nt: TGTGCCAGCAGCCCGGGATGGGGTACGAATGAGCAGTTCTTC

clone_size: NA
j_call: TRBJ2-1
d_call: NA
v_call: TRBV28
cdr3_aa: CASSSLTWTEPNFLGEQFF
cdr3_nt: TGTGCCAGCAGTTCCCTCACCTGGACTGAACCCAACTTCCTTGGGGAGCAGTTCTTC

clone_size: NA
j_call: TRBJ2-5
d_call: NA
v_call: TRBV11-2
cdr3_aa: CASSFSRKETQYF
cdr3_nt: TGTGCCAGCAGCTTCTCGAGGAAAGAGACCCAGTACTTC

clone_size: NA
j_call: TRBJ2-5
d_call: TRBD2
v_call: TRBV4-1
cdr3_aa: CASSHTSDQETQYF
cdr3_nt: TGCGCCAGCAGCCACACTAGCGACCAAGAGACCCAGTACTTC

clone_size: NA
j_call: TRBJ1-5
d_call: NA
v_call: TRBV18
cdr3_aa: CASSPPRGNSNQPQHF
cdr3_nt: TGTGCCAGCTCACCACCGCGGGGGAATAGCAATCAGCCCCAGCATTTT

clone_size: NA
j_call: TRBJ2-1
d_call: NA
v_call: TRBV6-5
cdr3_aa: CASSSRRRTHEQFF
cdr3_nt: TGTGCCAGCAGTTCCAGGCGAAGGACTCATGAGCAGTTCTTC

clone_size: NA
j_call: TRBJ1-5
d_call: TRBD1
v_call: TRBV5-5
cdr3_aa: CASSADRARSQPQHF
cdr3_nt: TGTGCCAGCAGCGCAGACAGGGCCAGGAGTCAGCCCCAGCATTTT

clone_size: NA
j_call: TRBJ1-5
d_call: NA
v_call: TRBV5-8
cdr3_aa: CASSHDRQPQHF
cdr3_nt: TGTGCCAGCAGCCACGACAGGCAGCCCCAGCATTTT

clone_size: once
j_call: TRBJ2-2
d_call: NA
v_call: TRBV11-2
cdr3_aa: CASSLDGSTGELFF
cdr3_nt: TGTGCCAGCAGCTTAGATGGCTCCACCGGGGAGCTGTTTTTT

clone_size: NA
j_call: TRBJ2-3
d_call: NA
v_call: TRBV27
cdr3_aa: CASSLKRTDTQYF
cdr3_nt: TGTGCCAGCAGTTTAAAGCGAACAGATACGCAGTATTTT

clone_size: NA
j_call: TRBJ2-5
d_call: NA
v_call: TRBV14
cdr3_aa: CASSQLSSQAQYF
cdr3_nt: TGTGCCAGCAGCCAATTATCCTCGCAGGCCCAGTACTTC

clone_size: NA
j_call: TRBJ2-3
d_call: TRBD2
v_call: TRBV4-1
cdr3_aa: CASSPLPTSGGADTQYF
cdr3_nt: TGCGCCAGCAGCCCCCTCCCAACTAGCGGGGGTGCAGATACGCAGTATTTT

clone_size: NA
j_call: TRBJ2-1
d_call: NA
v_call: TRBV6-1
cdr3_aa: CASSDWGQPSYNEQFF
cdr3_nt: TGTGCCAGCAGTGATTGGGGGCAACCCTCCTACAATGAGCAGTTCTTC

clone_size: NA
j_call: TRBJ2-7
d_call: NA
v_call: TRBV19
cdr3_aa: CASSISTFSYEQYF
cdr3_nt: TGTGCCAGTAGTATATCTACCTTCTCCTACGAGCAGTACTTC

clone_size: NA
j_call: TRBJ2-7
d_call: NA
v_call: TRBV5-6
cdr3_aa: CASTPGTSGYEQYF
cdr3_nt: TGTGCCAGCACCCCGGGGACATCCGGGTACGAGCAGTACTTC

clone_size: NA
j_call: TRBJ2-2
d_call: TRBD1
v_call: TRBV19
cdr3_aa: CASRYRGNTGELFF
cdr3_nt: TGTGCCAGTAGGTACAGGGGGAACACCGGGGAGCTGTTTTTT

clone_size: NA
j_call: TRBJ1-5
d_call: NA
v_call: TRBV28
cdr3_aa: CATRLGSQPQHF
cdr3_nt: TGTGCCACCAGACTAGGTAGCCAGCCCCAGCATTTT

clone_size: once
j_call: TRBJ2-7
d_call: TRBD2
v_call: TRBV18
cdr3_aa: CASSTNLAGVDEQYF
cdr3_nt: TGTGCCAGCTCGACCAACCTAGCGGGAGTGGATGAGCAGTACTTC

clone_size: NA
j_call: TRBJ1-5
d_call: NA
v_call: TRBV28
cdr3_aa: CASMDGGLGGSNQPQHF
cdr3_nt: TGTGCCAGCATGGACGGGGGGTTAGGTGGGAGCAATCAGCCCCAGCATTTT

clone_size: NA
j_call: TRBJ1-2
d_call: NA
v_call: TRBV28
cdr3_aa: CASSPGQPNYGYTF
cdr3_nt: TGTGCCAGCAGCCCTGGACAGCCTAACTATGGCTACACCTTC

clone_size: NA
j_call: TRBJ2-3
d_call: NA
v_call: TRBV9
cdr3_aa: CASSSDSSTDTQYF
cdr3_nt: TGTGCCAGCAGCTCGGACAGTTCCACAGATACGCAGTATTTT

clone_size: NA
j_call: TRBJ2-5
d_call: TRBD1
v_call: TRBV6-1
cdr3_aa: CASSEVDRGRSETQYF
cdr3_nt: TGTGCCAGCAGTGAAGTGGACAGGGGGCGTTCAGAGACCCAGTACTTC